The rows below give T cell receptor beta chains drawn from one sample of a study of T cell responses to AZD1222 COVID-19 vaccine. This table comes from immunoSEQ multiplex PCR, and its TCRdb copy is limited to in-frame clones, with some not included. The table lists more than 90,000 clones, around 85% of them singletons, with over 12% in the top ten. The sample here was peripheral blood, taken 28 days after the second AZD1222 dose. The source is an adult who received the AZD1222 COVID-19 vaccine. Both conserved end residues are trimmed from each CDR3.

TRBV5-1	16	TRBJ2-5	ASSPVPGQGARYETQY
TRBV11-3	11	TRBJ2-3	ASSQGFTDTQY
TRBV5-1	13	TRBJ1-4	ASSPGLASNEKLF
TRBV7-9	14	TRBJ2-7	ASSLDIGQGAHEQY
TRBV5-1	12	TRBJ2-2	ASSGYRGTGELF
TRBV19	13	TRBJ1-5	ASRTTGVGNQPQH
TRBV7-8	13	TRBJ1-4	ASSSRGSANEKLF
TRBV10-1	11	TRBJ2-7	ASSRGGSYEQY
TRBV6-2/TRBV6-3	11	TRBJ2-3	ASSYSHDGRWY
TRBV11-2	9	TRBJ1-1	ASSLVTEAF
TRBV6-5	13	TRBJ1-3	ASSNRDLSGNTIY
TRBV2	11	TRBJ2-7	ASNGDRGLEQY
TRBV28	12	TRBJ2-2	ASSIQGRNGELF
TRBV19	11	TRBJ2-2	ASSIAGTGELF
TRBV6-5	13	TRBJ2-1	ASRAGTGARNEQF
TRBV4-2	17	TRBJ2-7	ASSQDLDRGILRPYEQY
TRBV3-1/TRBV3-2	15	TRBJ2-2	ASSRLPPKANTGELF
TRBV19	13	TRBJ2-3	ASRKKDSNTDTQY
TRBV7-2	10	TRBJ2-3	ASSFYTDTQY
TRBV6-5	11	TRBJ1-2	ASSQTTNYGYT